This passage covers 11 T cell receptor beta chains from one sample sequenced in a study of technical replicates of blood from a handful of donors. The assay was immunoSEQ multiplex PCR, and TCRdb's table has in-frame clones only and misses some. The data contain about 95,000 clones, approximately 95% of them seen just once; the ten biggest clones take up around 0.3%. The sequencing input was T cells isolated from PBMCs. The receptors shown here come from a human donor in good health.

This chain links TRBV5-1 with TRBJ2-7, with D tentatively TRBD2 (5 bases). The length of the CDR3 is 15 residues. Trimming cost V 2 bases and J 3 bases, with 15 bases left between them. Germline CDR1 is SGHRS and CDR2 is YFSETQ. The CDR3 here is CASSFRGSGDYEQYF. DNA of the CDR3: TGCGCCAGCAGCTTTAGAGGGAGTGGGGACTACGAGCAGTACTTC.

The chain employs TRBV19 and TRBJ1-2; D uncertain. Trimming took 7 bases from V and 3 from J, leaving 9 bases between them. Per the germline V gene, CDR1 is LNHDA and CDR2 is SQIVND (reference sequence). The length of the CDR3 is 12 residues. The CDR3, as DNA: TGTGCCAGTACCTTGGGCGACTATGGCTACACCTTC. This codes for CASTLGDYGYTF.

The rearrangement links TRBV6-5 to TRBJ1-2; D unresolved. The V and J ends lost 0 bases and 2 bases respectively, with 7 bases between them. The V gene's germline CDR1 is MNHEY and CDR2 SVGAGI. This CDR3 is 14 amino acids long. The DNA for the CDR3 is TGTGCCAGCAGTTACTCGAGGCTGAACTATGGCTACACCTTC. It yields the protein CASSYSRLNYGYTF.

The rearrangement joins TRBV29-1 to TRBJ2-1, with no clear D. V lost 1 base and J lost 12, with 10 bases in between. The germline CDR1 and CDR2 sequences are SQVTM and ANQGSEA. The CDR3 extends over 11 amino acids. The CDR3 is CSVEAVLMQFF. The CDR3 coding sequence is TGCAGCGTTGAAGCTGTCTTAATGCAGTTCTTC.

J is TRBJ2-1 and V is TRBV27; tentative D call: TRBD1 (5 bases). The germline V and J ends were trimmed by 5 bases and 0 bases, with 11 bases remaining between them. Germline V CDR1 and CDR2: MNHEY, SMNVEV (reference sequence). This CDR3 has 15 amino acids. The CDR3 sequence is CASSIDRLSYNEQFF. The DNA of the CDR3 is TGTGCCAGCAGTATCGACAGACTCTCCTACAATGAGCAGTTCTTC.

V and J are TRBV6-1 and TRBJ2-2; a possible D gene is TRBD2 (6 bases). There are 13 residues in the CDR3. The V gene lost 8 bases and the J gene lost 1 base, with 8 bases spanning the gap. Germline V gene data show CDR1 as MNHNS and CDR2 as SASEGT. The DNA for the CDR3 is TGTGCCAGCCGGGGGAGGAACACCGGGGAGCTGTTTTTT. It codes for CASRGRNTGELFF.

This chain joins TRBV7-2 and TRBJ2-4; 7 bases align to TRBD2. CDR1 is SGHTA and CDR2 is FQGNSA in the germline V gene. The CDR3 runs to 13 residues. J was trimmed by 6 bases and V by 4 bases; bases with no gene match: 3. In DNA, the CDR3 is TGTGCCAGCAGCTCCTGGGAGGGAAACATTCAGTACTTC. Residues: CASSSWEGNIQYF.

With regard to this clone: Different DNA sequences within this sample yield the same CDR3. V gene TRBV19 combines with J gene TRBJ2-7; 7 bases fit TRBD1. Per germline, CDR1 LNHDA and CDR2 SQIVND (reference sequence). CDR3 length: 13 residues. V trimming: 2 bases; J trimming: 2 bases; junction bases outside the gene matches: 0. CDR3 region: CASSIQGAYEQYF. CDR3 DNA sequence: TGTGCCAGTAGTATACAGGGGGCCTACGAGCAGTACTTC.

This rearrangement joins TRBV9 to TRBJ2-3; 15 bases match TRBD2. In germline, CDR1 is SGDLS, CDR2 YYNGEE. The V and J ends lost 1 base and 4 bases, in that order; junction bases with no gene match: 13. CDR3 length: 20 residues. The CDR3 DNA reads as TGTGCCAGCAGCGTACCGAGCCTGGGACTAGCGGGAGGAGGGTCAGATACGCAGTATTTT. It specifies CASSVPSLGLAGGGSDTQYF.

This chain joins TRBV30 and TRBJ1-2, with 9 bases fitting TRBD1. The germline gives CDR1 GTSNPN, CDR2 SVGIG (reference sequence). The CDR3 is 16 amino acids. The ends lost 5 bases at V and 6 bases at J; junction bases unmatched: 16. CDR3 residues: CAWRWDREVVTHGYTF. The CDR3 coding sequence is TGTGCCTGGCGCTGGGACAGGGAGGTTGTAACTCATGGCTACACCTTC.

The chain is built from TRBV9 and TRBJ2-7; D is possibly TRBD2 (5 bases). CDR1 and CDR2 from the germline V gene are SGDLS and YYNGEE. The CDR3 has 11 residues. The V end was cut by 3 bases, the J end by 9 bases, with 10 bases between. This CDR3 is CASSGSGRQYF. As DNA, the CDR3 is TGTGCCAGCAGCGGCAGCGGACGGCAGTACTTC.